The T cell receptor (beta chain) described here comes from a study of blood T cell repertoires in COVID-19. Overall study: Whether acute or convalescent, the COVID-19 samples came from the United States, Italy and Spain.

V gave up 2 bases and J gave up 5 bases; unmatched junction bases: 6. Looked up from germline, CDR1 is MGHRA and CDR2 is YSYEKL. This CDR3 has 16 residues. TCRdb keeps only in-frame clones here, not all; method: immunoSEQ multiplex PCR. The sample shows about 75,000 clones, under 90% of them seen only once. Sequenced input: peripheral blood. The rearrangement uses TRBV4-1 and TRBJ2-7; 13 nucleotides line up with TRBD2. The TCR comes from a human donor in a cohort sampled during active COVID-19. The CDR3 nucleotides are TGCGCCAGCAGCCAAACCGGGACTAGCGGGGTCCACGAGCAGTACTTC. This encodes CASSQTGTSGVHEQYF.